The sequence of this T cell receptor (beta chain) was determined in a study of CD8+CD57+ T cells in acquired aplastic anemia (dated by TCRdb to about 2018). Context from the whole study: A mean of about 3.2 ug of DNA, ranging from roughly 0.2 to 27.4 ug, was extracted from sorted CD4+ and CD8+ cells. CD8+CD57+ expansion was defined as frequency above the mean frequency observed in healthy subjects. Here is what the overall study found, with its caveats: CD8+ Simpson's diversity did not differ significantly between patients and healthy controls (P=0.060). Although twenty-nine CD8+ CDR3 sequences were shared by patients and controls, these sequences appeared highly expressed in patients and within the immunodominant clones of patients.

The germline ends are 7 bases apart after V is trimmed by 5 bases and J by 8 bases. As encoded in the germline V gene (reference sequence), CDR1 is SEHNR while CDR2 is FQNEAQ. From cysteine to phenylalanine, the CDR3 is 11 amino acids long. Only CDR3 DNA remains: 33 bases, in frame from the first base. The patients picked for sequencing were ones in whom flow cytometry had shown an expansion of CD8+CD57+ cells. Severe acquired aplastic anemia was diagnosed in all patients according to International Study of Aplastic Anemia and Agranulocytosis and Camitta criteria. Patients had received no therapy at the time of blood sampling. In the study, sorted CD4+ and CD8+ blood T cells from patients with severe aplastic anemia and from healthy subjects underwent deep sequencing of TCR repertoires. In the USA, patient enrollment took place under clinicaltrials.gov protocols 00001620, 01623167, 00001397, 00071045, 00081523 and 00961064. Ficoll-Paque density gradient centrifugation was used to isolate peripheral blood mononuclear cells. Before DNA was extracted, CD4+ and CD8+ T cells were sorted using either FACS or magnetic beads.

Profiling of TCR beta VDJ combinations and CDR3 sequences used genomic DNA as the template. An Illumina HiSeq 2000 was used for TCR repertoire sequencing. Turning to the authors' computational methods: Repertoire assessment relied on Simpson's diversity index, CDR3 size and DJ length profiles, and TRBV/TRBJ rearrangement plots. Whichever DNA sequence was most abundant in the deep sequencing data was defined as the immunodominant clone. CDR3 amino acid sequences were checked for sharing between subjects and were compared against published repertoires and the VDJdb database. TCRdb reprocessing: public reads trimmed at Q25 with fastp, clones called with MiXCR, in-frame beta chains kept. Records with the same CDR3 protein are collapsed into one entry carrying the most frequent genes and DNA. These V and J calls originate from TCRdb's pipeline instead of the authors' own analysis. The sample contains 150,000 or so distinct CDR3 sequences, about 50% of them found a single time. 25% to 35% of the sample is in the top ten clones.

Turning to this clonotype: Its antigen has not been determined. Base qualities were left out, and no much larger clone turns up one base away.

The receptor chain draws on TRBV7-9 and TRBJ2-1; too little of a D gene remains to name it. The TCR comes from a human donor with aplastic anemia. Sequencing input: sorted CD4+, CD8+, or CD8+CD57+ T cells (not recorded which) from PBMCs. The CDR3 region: CASSGGDEQFF. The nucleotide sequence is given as TGTGCCAGCAGCGGTGGGGATGAGCAGTTCTTC.